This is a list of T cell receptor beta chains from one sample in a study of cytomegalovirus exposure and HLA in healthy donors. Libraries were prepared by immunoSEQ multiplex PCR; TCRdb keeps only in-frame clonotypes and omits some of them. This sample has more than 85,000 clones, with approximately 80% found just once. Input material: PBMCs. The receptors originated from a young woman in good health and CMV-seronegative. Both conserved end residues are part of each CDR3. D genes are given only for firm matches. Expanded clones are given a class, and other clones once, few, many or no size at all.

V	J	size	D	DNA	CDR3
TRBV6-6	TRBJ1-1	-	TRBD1	TGTGCCAGCAGTTACTTCAGGGGGCACACTGAAGCTTTCTTT	CASSYFRGHTEAFF
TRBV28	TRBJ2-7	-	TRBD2	TGTGCCAGCAGCCTTAGCGGGAGGGCCAACGAGCAGTACTTC	CASSLSGRANEQYF
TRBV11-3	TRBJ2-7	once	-	TGTGCCAGCAGCTTAGGGCAGAACTACGAGCAGTACTTC	CASSLGQNYEQYF
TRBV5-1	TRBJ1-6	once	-	TGCGCCAGCAGCTTGGGGACATCTCATAATTCACCCCTCCACTTT	CASSLGTSHNSPLHF
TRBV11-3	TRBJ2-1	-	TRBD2	TGTGCCAGCGCCCGAGGGACTAGCGGGGGGAAGAATGAGCAGTTCTTC	CASARGTSGGKNEQFF
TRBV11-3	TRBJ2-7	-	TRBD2	TGTGCCAGCAGCTTAGCGGGGGGTTTC	CASSLAGGF
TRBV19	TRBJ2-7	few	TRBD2	TGTGCCAGTAGCAAGACCGGGACTAGCTCCTACGAGCAGTACTTC	CASSKTGTSSYEQYF
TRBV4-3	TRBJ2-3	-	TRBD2	TGCGCCAGCAGCCAAGATTGGGGGCGGGAGGGAAGCACAGATACGCAGTATTTT	CASSQDWGREGSTDTQYF
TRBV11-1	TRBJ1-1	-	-	TGTGCCAGCAGCCAAGACAGGATTGAAGCTTTCTTT	CASSQDRIEAFF
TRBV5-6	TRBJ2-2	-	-	TGTGCCAGCAGCTTCGAGACGAACACCGGGGAGCTGTTTTTT	CASSFETNTGELFF
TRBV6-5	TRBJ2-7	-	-	TGTGCCAGCAGCCAGGACACGTCCTACGAGCAGTACTTC	CASSQDTSYEQYF
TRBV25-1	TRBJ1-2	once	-	TGTGCCAGCAGTGGACGGGGAGGGTACGATGGCTACACCTTC	CASSGRGGYDGYTF
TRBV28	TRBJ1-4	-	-	TGTGCCAGCAAGGGGCGGGAGCTTAATGAAAAACTGTTTTTT	CASKGRELNEKLFF
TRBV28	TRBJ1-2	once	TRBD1	TGTGCCAGCAGCCTAGCTTTGGACAGGGCAAACTATGGCTACACCTTC	CASSLALDRANYGYTF
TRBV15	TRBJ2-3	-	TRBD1	TGTGCCACCAGCAGCCCCGGGACAGAAAGCACAGATACGCAGTATTTT	CATSSPGTESTDTQYF
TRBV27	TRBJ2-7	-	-	TGTGCCAGCAGTCCCTACTCCAGGGTTTACGAGCAGTACTTC	CASSPYSRVYEQYF
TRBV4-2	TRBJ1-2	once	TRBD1	TGTGCCAGCAGCCAAGCTACAGGGGGCGATGGCTACACCTTC	CASSQATGGDGYTF
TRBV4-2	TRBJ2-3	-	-	TGTGCCAGCAGCCGCTCGGTCCAGGCAGATACGCAGTATTTT	CASSRSVQADTQYF
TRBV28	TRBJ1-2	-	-	TGTGCCAGCAGTTTGACACTGAACTATGGCTACACCTTC	CASSLTLNYGYTF
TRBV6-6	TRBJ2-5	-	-	TGTGCCAGCAGTTACCGGAAGACTAGGGCAAAAGAGACCCAGTACTTC	CASSYRKTRAKETQYF
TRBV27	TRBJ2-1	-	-	TGTGCCAGCAGTTTCAACTCCTACAATGAGCAGTTCTTC	CASSFNSYNEQFF
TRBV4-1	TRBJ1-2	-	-	TGCGCCAGCAGCCAAATCGCCAGGGGAAAGCGTGGCTACACCTTC	CASSQIARGKRGYTF
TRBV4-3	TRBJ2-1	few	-	TGCGCCAGCAGCCAAGGGGTGGCGGGGGCCGAGACAGCCTACAATGAGCAGTTCTTC	CASSQGVAGAETAYNEQFF
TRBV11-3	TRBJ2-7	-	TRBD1	TGTGCCAGCAGCTTGGGGCAGGGGGCGAAGAACGAGCAGTACTTC	CASSLGQGAKNEQYF
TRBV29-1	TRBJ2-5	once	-	TGCAGCGTTGGGCAGGAGCGGCAGACCCAGTACTTC	CSVGQERQTQYF
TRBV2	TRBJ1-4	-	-	TGTGCCAGCAGGGATCCCAGGGGCCGCGGCGAAAAACTGTTTTTT	CASRDPRGRGEKLFF
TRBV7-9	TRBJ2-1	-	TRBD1	TGTGCCAGCAGCAAAGGACAGGGCGCTTACAATGAGCAGTTCTTC	CASSKGQGAYNEQFF
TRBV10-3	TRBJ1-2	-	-	TGTGCCATCAGTGTCAGGGATAACTATGGCTACACCTTC	CAISVRDNYGYTF
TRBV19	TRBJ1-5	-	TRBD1	TGTGCCAGTACGACAGGGCCGAGCAATCAGCCCCAGCATTTT	CASTTGPSNQPQHF